The T cell receptor (beta chain) under discussion was sequenced for a study of cytomegalovirus exposure and HLA in healthy donors. Study findings and constraints: Per published accounts, TCR beta sequences correctly predicted the HLA-A and HLA-B alleles of most subjects. Presence/absence analyses supposed approximately even sequencing depth among donors. A later analysis found most CMV-associated TCR beta chains apparently HLA-restricted. V- and J-gene trimming in TCR beta was tied to a missense DCLRE1C variant by an analysis performed later.

The PCR had 60 Vbeta and 13 Jbeta primers. Sequencing was performed with immunoSEQ multiplex PCR; in TCRdb, only in-frame clones are kept and a portion is missing. The sample carries about 150,000 clones, roughly 74% recorded once. In regard to this clone: Antigen specificity is unknown.

CDR3 length: 15 residues. V lost 0 bases and J 0 bases, leaving 8 bases between the germline ends. Germline V gene data show CDR1 as SGHNT and CDR2 as YYREEE (reference sequence). The sample consisted of PBMCs. This sequence was found in a man aged 18 to 35 in good health and CMV-seronegative. The chain couples TRBV5-4 to TRBJ2-3, with D hard to call. In DNA, the CDR3 is TGTGCCAGCAGCTTGGGCATAACTAGCACAGATACGCAGTATTTT. Its translation: CASSLGITSTDTQYF.